This entry is about one TCR beta chain. Germline CDR1 reads SGDLS; CDR2 reads YYNGEE. The length of the CDR3 is 14 residues. V lost 4 bases and J 0 bases, leaving 11 bases between the germline ends. Sequencing was performed with immunoSEQ multiplex PCR; in TCRdb, only in-frame clones are kept and a portion is missing. The sample contains about 190,000 clones, roughly nine tenths of which appear only once. This sample was taken from a study of blood T cell repertoires in COVID-19. Specimen: peripheral blood. This sequence joins TRBV9 and TRBJ2-7, with TRBD1 as a possible D gene (6 bases). This TCR was sampled from a man in his thirties or forties with acute or convalescent COVID-19. The CDR3 nucleotides read TGTGCCAGCAGCCCGCGGACAGCCTCCTACGAGCAGTACTTC. This codes for CASSPRTASYEQYF.